Given below is one T cell receptor (beta chain) in context. Per germline, CDR1 LNHNV and CDR2 YYDKDF (reference sequence). CDR3 size: 13 residues. The V and J ends lost 8 bases and 7 bases, in that order; junction bases with no gene match: 10. This record belongs to a study of blood T cell repertoires in COVID-19. Overall study: The United States, Italy and Spain provided the acute and convalescent COVID-19 samples. Sources were T cells, B-cell-depleted T cells, or PBMCs; the material itself was cDNA or gDNA.

Per the original data handling: Reference gene primer amplification gave estimated nucleated cell counts. Sequencing used immunoSEQ multiplex PCR; TCRdb keeps in-frame clones, though not all of them. For V, J and clone size, that table is used; D and trimming come from the DNA. The table includes 200,000 to 250,000 clones, 82% detected once. J is TRBJ2-7 and V is TRBV15, with 8 nucleotides matching TRBD1. Sequenced: peripheral blood. The sequence derives from a woman older than 75 with COVID-19, enrolled during active disease. CDR3 bases: TGTGCCACCTCCGGGACAGGACGAAGAGAGCAGTACTTC. This translates into CATSGTGRREQYF. Drawing the rest from reference TRBV15 and TRBJ2-7, the complete variable domain is DAMVIQNPRYQVTQFGKPVTLSCSQTLNHNVMYWYQQKSSQAPKLLFHYYDKDFNNEADTPDNFQSRRPNTSFCFLDIRSPGLGDTAMYLCATSGTGRREQYFGPGTRLTVT.